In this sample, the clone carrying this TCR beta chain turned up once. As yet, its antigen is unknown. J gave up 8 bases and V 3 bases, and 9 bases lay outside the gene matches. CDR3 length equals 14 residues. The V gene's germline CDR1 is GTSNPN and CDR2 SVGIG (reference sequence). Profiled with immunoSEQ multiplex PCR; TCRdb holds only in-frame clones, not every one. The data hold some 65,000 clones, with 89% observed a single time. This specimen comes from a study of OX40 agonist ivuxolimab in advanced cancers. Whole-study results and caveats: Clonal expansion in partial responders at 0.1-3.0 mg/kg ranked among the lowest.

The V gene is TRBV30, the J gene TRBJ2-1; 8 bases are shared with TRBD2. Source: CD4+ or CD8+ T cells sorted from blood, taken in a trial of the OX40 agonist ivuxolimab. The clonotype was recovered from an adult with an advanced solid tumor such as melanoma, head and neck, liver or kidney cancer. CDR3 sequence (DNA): TGTGCCTGGAGGGCTAGCGGGCTCATCGATGAGCAGTTCTTC. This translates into CAWRASGLIDEQFF. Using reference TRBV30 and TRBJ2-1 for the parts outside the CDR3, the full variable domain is SQTIHQWPATLVQPVGSPLSLECTVEGTSNPNLYWYRQAAGRGLQLLFYSVGIGQISSEVPQNLSASRPQDRQFILSSKKLLLSDSGFYLCAWRASGLIDEQFFGPGTRLTVL.